This TCR beta chain was found in a study of shared T cell receptors in the human thymus. This CDR3 spans 14 amino acids. In germline, CDR1 is MNHNS, CDR2 SASEGT. J was trimmed by 9 bases and V by 6 bases; bases with no gene match: 12. Assay used: immunoSEQ multiplex PCR; TCRdb lists only in-frame clones, some missing. The table lists 700,000 or so clones, approximately 85% of them singletons, with 0.008% to 0.011% in the top ten. The same specimen was also included in a second study, on human thymus T cells. That source adds: Having corrective surgery for congenital heart defects, healthy Finnish infants were the ones who donated. Thymic tissue was derived from resections collected during corrective heart surgery. Biased V and J segment usage appeared in thymus and peripheral blood. Unrelated people showed highly overlapping thymic repertoires, related research reported.

The receptor's source is a girl in the first two years of life with a congenital heart defect. The specimen sequenced was thymocytes. V usage is TRBV6-1 and J usage is TRBJ2-5; 8 positions match TRBD1. CDR3 protein: CASSAGGTSRAQYF. CDR3 sequence (DNA): TGTGCCAGCAGCGCAGGGGGCACCTCAAGGGCCCAGTACTTC.